The subject of this entry is one TCR beta chain. The CDR3 runs to 15 residues. V lost 2 bases to trimming and J lost 4 bases; unmatched junction nucleotides: 3. CDR1 SGHRS and CDR2 YFSETQ come from the germline V gene. Per the original data handling: Reference gene primer amplification gave nucleated cell count estimates. Assay used: immunoSEQ multiplex PCR; TCRdb lists only in-frame clones, some missing. The V and J calls and clone size come from that table; D and trimming were worked out from the DNA. This table has fewer than 350,000 clones, 80% to 90% appearing once. This sample stems from a study of blood T cell repertoires in COVID-19. Study background: In each case, the material was cDNA or gDNA derived from T cells, B-cell-depleted T cells, or PBMCs.

The genes are TRBV5-1 and TRBJ2-3; 11 bases fit TRBD2. Sequencing input: PBMCs or T cells enriched from blood (not recorded which). This receptor was identified in a woman in her thirties or forties with acute COVID-19. The CDR3 loop is CASSFSGRAADTQYF. The CDR3, as DNA: TGCGCCAGCAGCTTTAGCGGGAGGGCCGCAGATACGCAGTATTTT.